The 25 T cell receptor beta chains reported below all come from one sample, sequenced in a study of blood T cell repertoires in COVID-19. Profiled with immunoSEQ multiplex PCR; TCRdb holds only in-frame clones, not every one. The table lists roughly 140,000 clones, around four fifths of them singletons. What was sequenced was peripheral blood. Receptor source: a woman aged 40 to 55 with active or convalescent COVID-19.

The chain uses TRBV5-1 and TRBJ2-6, with 9 bases matching TRBD1. The CDR3 extends over 19 amino acids. V dropped 3 bases and J dropped 0; count of bases not matched to a gene: 10. From germline, CDR1 is SGHRS and CDR2 YFSETQ. The CDR3 nucleotides are TGCGCCAGCAGCTCTACCGGGACAGGGCTGTCCTCTGGGGCCAACGTCCTGACTTTC. Protein: CASSSTGTGLSSGANVLTF.

This rearrangement joins TRBV7-9 to TRBJ1-1; D not certain. Per germline, CDR1 SEHNR and CDR2 FQNEAQ (reference sequence). V lost 4 bases and J 4 bases, leaving 16 bases between the germline ends. The CDR3 runs to 15 residues. The CDR3 region is CASSSQRGLGTEAFF. DNA for the CDR3: TGTGCCAGCAGCTCACAAAGAGGTCTGGGCACTGAAGCTTTCTTT.

This chain uses TRBV29-1 with TRBJ1-5; the match to TRBD1 covers 7 bases. The CDR3 is 15 residues long. V was pared by 3 bases and J by 0 bases, with 5 bases of the junction left unmatched. Germline V lookup: CDR1 SQVTM, CDR2 ANQGSEA. The CDR3 DNA sequence: TGCAGCGTTGAGGTGGCAGGGGGTAGCAATCAGCCCCAGCATTTT. Translation: CSVEVAGGSNQPQHF.

The chain uses TRBV5-6 and TRBJ2-2; 8 bases are shared with TRBD1. The CDR3 is made up of 15 amino acids. V was clipped by 5 bases and J by 5 bases; unmatched bases: 8. Germline assignment: CDR1 SGHDT and CDR2 YYEEEE. The CDR3 coding sequence is TGTGCCAGCAGTAGGGACAGGCTCCAGACCGGGGAGCTGTTTTTT. Its protein product is CASSRDRLQTGELFF.

This clone has more than one count but fewer than ten. The chain uses TRBV28 and TRBJ1-5, with 10 bases fitting TRBD1. The CDR3 loop spans 15 amino acids. Germline V lookup: CDR1 MDHEN, CDR2 SYDVKM. Unmatched junction bases numbered 10, after V lost 7 bases and J lost 7 bases. The CDR3 DNA reads as TGTGCCAGCATCGCCGGGACAGGGGAGGAGCAGCCCCAGCATTTT. It translates to CASIAGTGEEQPQHF.

The chain uses TRBV4-2 and TRBJ1-5; 7 bases line up with TRBD1. Germline CDR1 reads LGHNA; CDR2 reads YNFKEQ. CDR3 size: 15 residues. Trimming cost V 1 base and J 5 bases; bases outside gene matches: 5. CDR3 sequence (DNA): TGTGCCAGCAGCCAAGCCGACAGGGACGATCAGCCCCAGCATTTT. This translates into CASSQADRDDQPQHF.

The V and J genes are TRBV15 and TRBJ2-1, with 12 bases that match TRBD2. The CDR3 loop spans 18 amino acids. V trimming: 3 bases; J trimming: 0 bases; junction bases outside the gene matches: 6. The germline V gene encodes CDR1 LNHNV and CDR2 YYDKDF (reference sequence). CDR3 region: CATSRGLTSGSSYNEQFF. DNA of the CDR3: TGTGCCACCAGCAGGGGATTGACTAGCGGGAGCTCCTACAATGAGCAGTTCTTC.

Comment on this clone: The identical CDR3 is also encoded by other nucleotide sequences in the sample. This rearrangement joins TRBV5-1 to TRBJ2-7; D not resolved. Trimming cost V 2 bases and J 1 base, with 7 bases left between them. The germline V gene has CDR1 SGHRS and CDR2 YFSETQ. The CDR3 is made up of 13 amino acids. The CDR3 loop reads CASSFTVSYEQYF. DNA for the CDR3: TGCGCCAGCAGCTTTACGGTATCCTACGAGCAGTACTTC.

On this clone: Sequence at one end of the junction differs from germline and may be a read error. V usage is TRBV27 and J usage is TRBJ1-2; the D gene is possibly TRBD1 (5 bases). Germline CDR1 is MNHEY and CDR2 is SMNVEV (reference sequence). The CDR3 contains 11 residues. This CDR3 is CASRSQTVTLF. The CDR3 DNA reads TGTGCCAGCAGGAGCCAGACAGTAACCCTTTTC.

The V gene is TRBV7-2, the J gene TRBJ1-2, with TRBD1 identical over 7 bases. V shed 10 bases and J 5 bases; nucleotides not matched to a gene: 16. The CDR3 has 15 amino acids. The V gene's germline CDR1 is SGHTA and CDR2 FQGNSA. CDR3 sequence: CAIHNSAGTAYGYTF. CDR3 in DNA: TGTGCCATACACAACTCCGCCGGGACAGCATATGGCTACACCTTC.

The rearrangement joins TRBV29-1 to TRBJ1-1; TRBD1 is a possible D gene (5 bases). Germline CDR1 is SQVTM and CDR2 is ANQGSEA. V was shortened by 4 bases and J by 0 bases, with 9 bases between the two germline ends. The CDR3 has 13 amino acids. The CDR3 nucleotides read TGCAGCGTTGTAAGACAGCTGAACACTGAAGCTTTCTTT. It translates to CSVVRQLNTEAFF.

This sequence joins TRBV7-7 and TRBJ2-1, with D possibly being TRBD2 (6 bases). Trimming shortened V by 5 bases and J by 4 bases, and 18 bases separated the two germline ends. Germline lookup yields CDR1 SSHAT and CDR2 FNYEAQ (reference sequence). This CDR3 region has 16 residues. The CDR3 coding sequence is TGTGCCAGCAGCCGTTCGGCGGGGTCACTTTACAATGAGCAGTTCTTC. It encodes CASSRSAGSLYNEQFF.

The chain recombines TRBV6-5 with TRBJ1-5; D is perhaps TRBD1 (6 bases). Germline assignment: CDR1 MNHEY and CDR2 SVGAGI. The CDR3 extends over 15 amino acids. Trimming stripped 7 bases from V and 4 bases from J, with 17 bases between. CDR3 region: CASTLSTGVNQPQHF. The DNA of the CDR3 is TGTGCCAGCACGCTCTCGACAGGAGTTAATCAGCCCCAGCATTTT.

The chain uses TRBV9 and TRBJ1-1; possibly TRBD1 for D (5 bases). This CDR3 comprises 14 residues. The germline V and J ends were trimmed by 0 bases and 5 bases, with 11 bases remaining between them. CDR1 is SGDLS, CDR2 YYNGEE, per germline. The CDR3 loop reads CASSVGTIATEAFF. As DNA, the CDR3 is TGTGCCAGCAGCGTAGGGACAATCGCGACTGAAGCTTTCTTT.

The chain employs TRBV30 and TRBJ1-1; D may be TRBD1 (5 bases). The V gene's germline CDR1 is GTSNPN and CDR2 SVGIG (reference sequence). The CDR3 loop spans 11 amino acids. V was pared by 5 bases and J by 6 bases, with 10 bases between. CDR3 sequence: CAWVRGAEAFF. DNA for the CDR3: TGTGCCTGGGTGCGGGGGGCTGAAGCTTTCTTT.

This chain links TRBV2 with TRBJ1-1, with a weak D call TRBD1 (6 bases). Per the germline V gene, CDR1 is SNHLY and CDR2 is FYNNEI. This CDR3 comprises 16 residues. Trimming took off 3 bases at V and 3 bases at J, with 17 bases between the two ends. The DNA of the CDR3 is TGTGCCAGCAGTGACGGGGGGCGAGGGAGGGACACTGAAGCTTTCTTT. This encodes CASSDGGRGRDTEAFF.

The chain has TRBV2 and TRBJ1-4; 8 bases are a match to TRBD1. The CDR3 runs to 15 residues. Trimming took 6 bases from V and 8 from J; bases not matched to a gene: 11. Germline lookup yields CDR1 SNHLY and CDR2 FYNNEI. The CDR3 loop reads CASSPSGTGLEKLFF. CDR3 coding DNA: TGTGCCAGCAGCCCTTCCGGGACAGGCCTAGAAAAACTGTTTTTT. Using reference TRBV2 and TRBJ1-4 for the parts outside the CDR3, the full variable domain is EPEVTQTPSHQVTQMGQEVILRCVPISNHLYFYWYRQILGQKVEFLVSFYNNEISEKSEIFDDQFSVERPDGSNFTLKIRSTKLEDSAMYFCASSPSGTGLEKLFFGSGTQLSVL.

The chain recombines TRBV9 with TRBJ2-2; the match to TRBD1 covers 7 bases. The V and J ends lost 1 base and 7 bases, in that order; junction bases with no gene match: 10. The length of the CDR3 is 16 residues. Germline V gives CDR1 SGDLS, CDR2 YYNGEE. The CDR3 DNA follows: TGTGCCAGCAGCGTAACAGGGGTAGGGGCGAACGGGGAGCTGTTTTTT. Translated: CASSVTGVGANGELFF.

J is TRBJ2-7 and V is TRBV5-1, with 12 bases fitting TRBD2. The junction had 7 bases not matched to a gene; V was cut back by 2 bases and J by 1 base. Germline CDR1 and CDR2: SGHRS and YFSETQ. The CDR3 contains 17 residues. CDR3 nucleotide sequence: TGCGCCAGCAGCTTCCTCCTAACTAGCGGGAGGTCCTACGAGCAGTACTTC. Protein sequence: CASSFLLTSGRSYEQYF.

V is TRBV6-5 and J is TRBJ1-1, with a weak D call TRBD1 (5 bases). Between the trimmed V and J ends, which lost 7 bases and 1 base, there was a span of 10 bases. There are 13 residues in the CDR3. CDR1 is MNHEY and CDR2 is SVGAGI in the germline V gene. The CDR3 loop reads CASMAGRNTEAFF. CDR3 DNA: TGTGCCAGCATGGCAGGGCGGAACACTGAAGCTTTCTTT.

The chain couples TRBV7-9 to TRBJ1-2; no reliable D call. The germline V gene has CDR1 SEHNR and CDR2 FQNEAQ (reference sequence). The CDR3 has 10 amino acids. V dropped 3 bases and J dropped 6 bases, with 2 bases sitting between them. CDR3 sequence: CASSFNGYTF. CDR3 in DNA: TGTGCCAGCAGCTTTAATGGCTACACCTTC.

V usage is TRBV3-1 (or the pseudogene TRBV3-2) and J usage is TRBJ2-3, with 10 nucleotides matching TRBD2. The germline gives CDR1 LGHDT, CDR2 YNNKEL (reference sequence). CDR3 length: 15 amino acids. V dropped 9 bases and J dropped 5; count of bases not matched to a gene: 11. The CDR3 bases are TGTGCCAGTAAAGCGGGAGGGGGCCGGGGAGATACGCAGTATTTT. It specifies CASKAGGGRGDTQYF.

In this sample, this clone turned up many times. The chain links TRBV6-6 to TRBJ2-5; D unclear. This CDR3 contains 11 residues. V lost 8 bases, J lost 7 bases, and 11 bases lay in between. CDR1 is MNHNY, CDR2 SVGAGI, per germline (reference sequence). DNA for the CDR3: TGTGCCAGCTTCCTAGGCGGGACCCAGTACTTC. It encodes CASFLGGTQYF.

Only one count was recorded for this clone. The chain joins TRBV5-8 to TRBJ1-5; D is perhaps TRBD1 (5 bases). Trimming cost V 5 bases and J 10 bases, with 16 bases left between them. The CDR3 extends over 13 amino acids. Germline CDR1 SGHTS, CDR2 YDEGEE. The CDR3 nucleotides read TGTGCCAGCAGGGGACTATCCAAAGGACCCCAGCATTTT. This encodes CASRGLSKGPQHF.

This clone has more than one count but fewer than ten. The rearrangement links TRBV13 to TRBJ2-1; the D gene is possibly TRBD2 (5 bases). Per the germline V gene, CDR1 is PRHDT and CDR2 is FYEKMQ (reference sequence). Trimming shortened V by 5 bases and J by 6 bases, and 17 bases separated the two germline ends. This CDR3 spans 15 amino acids. CDR3 region: CASSPFGLAANEQFF. The CDR3 DNA is TGTGCCAGCAGCCCGTTTGGGCTAGCCGCCAATGAGCAGTTCTTC. The whole variable domain, remainder taken from reference TRBV13 and TRBJ2-1, is AAGVIQSPRHLIKEKRETATLKCYPIPRHDTVYWYQQGPGQDPQFLISFYEKMQSDKGSIPDRFSAQQFSDYHSELNMSSLELGDSALYFCASSPFGLAANEQFFGPGTRLTVL.